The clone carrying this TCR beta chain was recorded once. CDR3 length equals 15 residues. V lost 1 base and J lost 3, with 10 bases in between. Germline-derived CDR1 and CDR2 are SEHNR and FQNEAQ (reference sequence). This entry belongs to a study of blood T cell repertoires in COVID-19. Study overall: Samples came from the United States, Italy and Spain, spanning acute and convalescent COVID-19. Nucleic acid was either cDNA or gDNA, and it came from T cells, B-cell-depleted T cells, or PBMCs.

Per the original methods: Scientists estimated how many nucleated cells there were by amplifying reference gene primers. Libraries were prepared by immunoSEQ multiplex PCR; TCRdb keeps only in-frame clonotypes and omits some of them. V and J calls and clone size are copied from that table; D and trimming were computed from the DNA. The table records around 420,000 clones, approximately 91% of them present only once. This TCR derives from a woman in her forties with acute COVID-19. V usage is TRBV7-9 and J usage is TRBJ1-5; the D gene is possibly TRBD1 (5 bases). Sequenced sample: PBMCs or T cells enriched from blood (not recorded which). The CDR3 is CASSLGEGVNQPQHF. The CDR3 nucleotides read TGTGCCAGCAGCTTAGGTGAAGGGGTCAATCAGCCCCAGCATTTT. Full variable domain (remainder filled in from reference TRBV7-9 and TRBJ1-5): DTGVSQNPRHKITKRGQNVTFRCDPISEHNRLYWYRQTLGQGPEFLTYFQNEAQLEKSRLLSDRFSAERPKGSFSTLEIQRTEQGDSAMYLCASSLGEGVNQPQHFGDGTRLSIL.